Described below is a single TCR beta chain sequence and its context. Stated time point: persistent/refractory GD, antithyroid drugs over 5 years with positive TRAb. PBMC RNA served as the TCR library source. In building TCR beta libraries, iRepertoire HTBI primers were used together with Arm-PCR of CDR3 regions. TCRdb reanalysed the multiplex PCR reads using MiXCR and keeps one entry per CDR3 protein. The table includes hundreds of thousands of distinct CDR3 sequences, 22% detected once. This specimen belongs to a study of regulatory T cells in long-lasting Graves disease. Per the germline V gene, CDR1 is SGHTA and CDR2 is FQGNSA. Unmatched junction bases numbered 9, after V lost 4 bases and J lost 7 bases. This CDR3 is built from 15 residues.

The starting material was peripheral blood mononuclear cells (PBMCs), obtained when the disease was refractory, from a patient treated with antithyroid drugs. The chain carries TRBV7-2 and TRBJ1-2; TRBD1 agrees at 10 bases. The receptor was isolated from a female donor with Graves disease. CDR3 sequence (DNA): TGTGCCAGCAGCTCTGGGACAGGGGAGACGAGTGGCTACACCTTC. This translates into CASSSGTGETSGYTF.